A single sample is the source of the 22 T cell receptor beta chains below, sequenced in a study of OX40 agonist ivuxolimab in advanced cancers. Generated by immunoSEQ multiplex PCR, the TCRdb table keeps only in-frame clones and is missing some. The data show around 95,000 clones, roughly 88% seen once. Sample: CD4+ or CD8+ T cells sorted from blood, taken in a trial of the OX40 agonist ivuxolimab. The receptor set was obtained from an adult with an advanced solid tumor such as melanoma, head and neck, liver or kidney cancer.

This clone was found a few times. CDR3 in amino acids: CASTSGGYQETQYF. CDR3 DNA sequence: TGTGCCAGCACCTCAGGGGGATACCAAGAGACCCAGTACTTC. The chain links TRBV2 to TRBJ2-5, with 7 bases fitting TRBD1. V lost 7 bases to trimming and J lost 0 bases; unmatched junction nucleotides: 5. The CDR3 runs to 14 residues. Germline V CDR1 and CDR2: SNHLY, FYNNEI.

The rearrangement uses TRBV4-1 and TRBJ2-3, with 10 bases fitting TRBD2. With 1 base clipped from V and 0 bases from J, the junction kept 10 bases outside the gene matches. Per the germline V gene, CDR1 is MGHRA and CDR2 is YSYEKL. This CDR3 comprises 19 residues. CDR3: CASSQVPSGSTGSTDTQYF. In DNA, the CDR3 is TGCGCCAGCAGCCAAGTTCCTAGCGGGAGTACAGGTAGCACAGATACGCAGTATTTT.

To note about this clone: The sample holds other DNA sequences that translate to the same CDR3. The chain uses TRBV18 and TRBJ1-6; 8 bases are shared with TRBD1. Germline CDR1 and CDR2: KGHSH and LQKENI. The CDR3 spans 14 residues. With 2 bases clipped from V and 8 bases from J, the junction kept 2 bases outside the gene matches. CDR3 region: CASSPTTGDSPLHF. The DNA for the CDR3 is TGTGCCAGCTCACCAACGACAGGGGATTCACCCCTCCACTTT.

A remark on this clone: The same CDR3 arises from other DNA sequences in this sample as well. This chain uses TRBV5-1 with TRBJ2-7; the D gene is possibly TRBD1 (6 bases). V lost 2 bases, J lost 3 bases, and 6 bases lay in between. The CDR3 loop spans 12 amino acids. Germline loops: CDR1 SGHRS, CDR2 YFSETQ. For the CDR3, the DNA is TGCGCCAGCAGCTTACAGGGCTACGAGCAGTACTTC. Amino acid sequence: CASSLQGYEQYF.

This clone was seen a single time. This rearrangement joins TRBV11-2 to TRBJ2-5, with unresolved D. The CDR3 has 13 amino acids. Between the trimmed V and J ends, which lost 6 bases and 4 bases, there was a span of 12 bases. Germline loops: CDR1 SGHAT, CDR2 FQNNGV. In DNA, the CDR3 is TGTGCCAGCAGACCATGGGCCACAGAGACCCAGTACTTC. It translates to CASRPWATETQYF.

This clone has only a few counts. This chain uses TRBV18 with TRBJ1-1; 8 positions agree with TRBD1. V shed 2 bases, J shed 1 base, and the junction held 0 bases outside the gene matches. CDR1 and CDR2 from the germline V gene are KGHSH and LQKENI. This CDR3 region has 14 residues. The CDR3 DNA is TGTGCCAGCTCACCAGACAGGGGGAACACTGAAGCTTTCTTT. This encodes CASSPDRGNTEAFF.

V usage is TRBV7-9 and J usage is TRBJ2-1, with 15 bases fitting TRBD2. This CDR3 is built from 17 residues. Germline V gives CDR1 SEHNR, CDR2 FQNEAQ (reference sequence). Trimming removed 4 bases from V and 6 bases from J; junction bases left unmatched: 7. The CDR3 DNA follows: TGTGCCAGCAGCTCTAGGCCGGGACTAGCGGGGGGCAATGAGCAGTTCTTC. Its translation is CASSSRPGLAGGNEQFF. Drawing the rest from reference TRBV7-9 and TRBJ2-1, the complete variable domain is DTGVSQNPRHKITKRGQNVTFRCDPISEHNRLYWYRQTLGQGPEFLTYFQNEAQLEKSRLLSDRFSAERPKGSFSTLEIQRTEQGDSAMYLCASSSRPGLAGGNEQFFGPGTRLTVL.

The V and J genes are TRBV28 and TRBJ1-3; D is uncertain. Trimming cost V 4 bases and J 0 bases, with 13 bases left between them. Germline assignment: CDR1 MDHEN and CDR2 SYDVKM. The CDR3 runs 16 residues. CDR3 bases: TGTGCCAGCAGTTCCTACTCCCTTTCCTCTGGAAACACCATATATTTT. This encodes CASSSYSLSSGNTIYF. Combining the CDR3 with reference TRBV28 and TRBJ1-3 gives the whole variable domain DVKVTQSSRYLVKRTGEKVFLECVQDMDHENMFWYRQDPGLGLRLIYFSYDVKMKEKGDIPEGYSVSREKKERFSLILESASTNQTSMYLCASSSYSLSSGNTIYFGEGSWLTVV.

The chain has TRBV7-9 and TRBJ1-3; D ambiguous. The germline CDR1 and CDR2 sequences are SEHNR and FQNEAQ (reference sequence). With 4 bases removed from V and 2 bases from J, the gap between germline ends came to 15 bases. The CDR3 is 16 residues long. The CDR3 region has the DNA TGTGCCAGCAGCTCATATCTACTGAGGGCTGGAAACACCATATATTTT. As protein: CASSSYLLRAGNTIYF.

CDR3 bases: TGTGCCAGCATAGAGGGAGGGCGGCAGCCCCAGCATTTT. Translation gives CASIEGGRQPQHF. The chain joins TRBV6-1 to TRBJ1-5; D uncertain. The CDR3 is 13 residues long. CDR1 MNHNS and CDR2 SASEGT come from the germline V gene. The V end lost 7 bases, the J end lost 7 bases, and 14 bases lay between the germline ends.

This chain joins TRBV19 and TRBJ1-2; TRBD1 agrees at 7 bases. The germline V gene has CDR1 LNHDA and CDR2 SQIVND (reference sequence). CDR3 length: 15 residues. V was pared by 6 bases and J by 8 bases, with 15 bases of the junction left unmatched. The CDR3 sequence is CASRPRGQPFWGYTF. The CDR3 DNA reads TGTGCCAGTAGACCCCGGGGACAGCCTTTTTGGGGCTACACCTTC.

The J gene is TRBJ1-5, the V gene TRBV19; 9 bases fit TRBD1. V lost 3 bases and J lost 5; bases outside the gene matches: 11. Per germline, CDR1 LNHDA and CDR2 SQIVND (reference sequence). This CDR3 has 17 amino acids. CDR3 coding DNA: TGTGCCAGTAGTATCATTGTTGGGACAGGGAATTATCAGCCCCAGCATTTT. It yields the protein CASSIIVGTGNYQPQHF.

The DNA for the CDR3 is TGTGCCAGCAGTTACTCGGGGGCCAGGCTGGACACTGAAGCTTTCTTT. It yields the protein CASSYSGARLDTEAFF. The gene calls are TRBV6-5 and TRBJ1-1; tentatively, D is TRBD1 (6 bases). From germline, CDR1 is MNHEY and CDR2 SVGAGI. The V and J ends lost 0 bases and 3 bases respectively, with 14 bases between them. CDR3 length: 16 residues.

The chain is built from TRBV5-1 and TRBJ2-5, with D tentatively TRBD1 (6 bases). Germline lookup yields CDR1 SGHRS and CDR2 YFSETQ. Trimming stripped 2 bases from V and 2 bases from J, with 13 bases between. The CDR3 runs 15 residues. For the CDR3, the DNA is TGCGCCAGCAGCTTACTCGGGACAACACAAGAGACCCAGTACTTC. Translating gives CASSLLGTTQETQYF. The whole variable domain, remainder taken from reference TRBV5-1 and TRBJ2-5, is KAGVTQTPRYLIKTRGQQVTLSCSPISGHRSVSWYQQTPGQGLQFLFEYFSETQRNKGNFPGRFSGRQFSNSRSEMNVSTLELGDSALYLCASSLLGTTQETQYFGPGTRLLVL.

The chain is built from TRBV28 and TRBJ1-2; 7 nucleotides agree with TRBD1. Germline CDR1 reads MDHEN; CDR2 reads SYDVKM. The CDR3 is 17 amino acids. V gave up 3 bases and J gave up 5 bases; unmatched junction bases: 15. This CDR3 reads CASSFSGTGTVFYGYTF. CDR3 nucleotide sequence: TGTGCCAGCAGTTTTAGCGGGACCGGGACAGTTTTTTATGGCTACACCTTC.

The chain is built from TRBV4-2 and TRBJ1-4; TRBD1 is a possible D gene (5 bases). This CDR3 contains 13 residues. Trimming stripped 4 bases from V and 4 bases from J, with 7 bases between. From germline, CDR1 is LGHNA and CDR2 YNFKEQ. This chain's CDR3 is CASSRTNNEKLFF. In DNA, the CDR3 is TGTGCCAGCAGCCGGACAAATAATGAAAAACTGTTTTTT.

The chain uses TRBV18 and TRBJ1-2; a possible D gene is TRBD1 (6 bases). The V and J ends lost 3 bases and 6 bases respectively, with 20 bases between them. The germline V gene encodes CDR1 KGHSH and CDR2 LQKENI. The CDR3 totals 16 residues. The CDR3, as DNA: TGTGCCAGCTCACCTGCCCTTGCGGGGGGCGCAGATGGCTACACCTTC. Amino acid sequence: CASSPALAGGADGYTF.

This chain links TRBV5-1 with TRBJ2-1; 7 nucleotides match TRBD1. The CDR3 spans 16 residues. The germline gives CDR1 SGHRS, CDR2 YFSETQ. V lost 4 bases to trimming and J lost 0 bases; unmatched junction nucleotides: 7. The CDR3: CASSRQTGSSYNEQFF. CDR3 nucleotides: TGCGCCAGCAGCCGGCAGACAGGGAGCTCCTACAATGAGCAGTTCTTC.

The chain employs TRBV18 and TRBJ1-3; D is possibly TRBD1 (5 bases). V lost 3 bases, J lost 1 base, and 7 bases lay in between. Germline assignment: CDR1 KGHSH and CDR2 LQKENI. The CDR3 is made up of 14 amino acids. The CDR3 sequence: CASSPGGSGNTIYF. The CDR3 bases are TGTGCCAGCTCACCGGGGGGATCTGGAAACACCATATATTTT.

The V gene is TRBV28, the J gene TRBJ1-1; maybe TRBD1 (5 bases). Trimming stripped 4 bases from V and 4 bases from J, with 16 bases between. Germline CDR1 and CDR2: MDHEN and SYDVKM. This CDR3 is built from 15 residues. This CDR3 is CASSSAGTGGTEAFF. CDR3 nucleotides: TGTGCCAGCAGTTCAGCGGGGACTGGGGGCACTGAAGCTTTCTTT.

The rearrangement uses TRBV27 and TRBJ2-1, with TRBD1 as a possible D gene (6 bases). The V gene's germline CDR1 is MNHEY and CDR2 SMNVEV (reference sequence). The CDR3 is 14 amino acids. V gave up 4 bases and J gave up 5 bases, with 12 bases separating them. The CDR3 region is CASSSATGNNEQFF. The CDR3 DNA is TGTGCCAGCAGTTCCGCTACAGGGAACAATGAGCAGTTCTTC.

The chain couples TRBV9 to TRBJ1-1; unclear D gene. CDR1 and CDR2 (germline): SGDLS, YYNGEE. Trimming removed 0 bases from V and 1 base from J, with 10 bases in between. This CDR3 comprises 15 residues. In DNA form, the CDR3 reads TGTGCCAGCAGCGTAGGTTTCTCGGAGAACACTGAAGCTTTCTTT. Residues: CASSVGFSENTEAFF.